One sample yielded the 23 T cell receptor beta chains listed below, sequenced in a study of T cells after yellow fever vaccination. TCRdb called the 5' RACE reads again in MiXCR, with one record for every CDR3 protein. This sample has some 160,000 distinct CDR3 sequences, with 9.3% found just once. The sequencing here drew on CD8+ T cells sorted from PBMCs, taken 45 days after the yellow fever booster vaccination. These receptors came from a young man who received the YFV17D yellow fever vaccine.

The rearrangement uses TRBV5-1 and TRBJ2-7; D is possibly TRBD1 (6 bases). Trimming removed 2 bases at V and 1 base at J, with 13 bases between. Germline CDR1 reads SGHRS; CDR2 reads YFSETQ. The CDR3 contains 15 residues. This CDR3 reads CASSFTGPDSYEQYF. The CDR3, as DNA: TGCGCCAGCAGCTTTACAGGGCCGGATTCCTACGAGCAGTACTTC. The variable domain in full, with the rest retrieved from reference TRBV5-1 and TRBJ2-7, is KAGVTQTPRYLIKTRGQQVTLSCSPISGHRSVSWYQQTPGQGLQFLFEYFSETQRNKGNFPGRFSGRQFSNSRSEMNVSTLELGDSALYLCASSFTGPDSYEQYFGPGTRLTVT.

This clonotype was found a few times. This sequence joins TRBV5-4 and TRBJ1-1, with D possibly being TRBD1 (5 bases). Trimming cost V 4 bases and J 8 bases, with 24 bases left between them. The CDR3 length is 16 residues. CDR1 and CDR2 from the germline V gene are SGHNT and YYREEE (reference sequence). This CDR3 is CASSPWYGTEEAEAFF. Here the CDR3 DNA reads TGTGCCAGCAGCCCTTGGTATGGGACGGAGGAGGCCGAAGCTTTCTTT.

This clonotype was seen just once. The CDR3 region is CASSSPGDRVAHEQYF. In nucleotides, the CDR3 is TGTGCCAGCAGCTCCCCGGGGGACAGGGTGGCCCACGAGCAGTACTTC. This chain joins TRBV7-2 and TRBJ2-7; 9 bases fit TRBD1. From germline, CDR1 is SGHTA and CDR2 FQGNSA. V lost 4 bases and J lost 5; bases outside the gene matches: 12. This CDR3 region has 16 residues.

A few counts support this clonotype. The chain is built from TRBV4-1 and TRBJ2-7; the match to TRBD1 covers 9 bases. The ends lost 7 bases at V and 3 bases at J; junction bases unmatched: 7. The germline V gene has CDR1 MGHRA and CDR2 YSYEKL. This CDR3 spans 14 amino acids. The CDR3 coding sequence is TGCGCCAGCATGTTGGAGACAGGGGGCTACGAGCAGTACTTC. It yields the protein CASMLETGGYEQYF.

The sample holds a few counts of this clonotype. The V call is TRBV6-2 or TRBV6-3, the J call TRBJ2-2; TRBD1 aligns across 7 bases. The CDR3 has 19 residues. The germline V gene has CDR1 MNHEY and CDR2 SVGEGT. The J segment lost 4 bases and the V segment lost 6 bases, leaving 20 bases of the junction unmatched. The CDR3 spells CASSDGGVTWDRLTGELFF. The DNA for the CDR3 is TGTGCCAGCAGCGACGGTGGGGTGACGTGGGACAGACTCACCGGGGAGCTGTTTTTT.

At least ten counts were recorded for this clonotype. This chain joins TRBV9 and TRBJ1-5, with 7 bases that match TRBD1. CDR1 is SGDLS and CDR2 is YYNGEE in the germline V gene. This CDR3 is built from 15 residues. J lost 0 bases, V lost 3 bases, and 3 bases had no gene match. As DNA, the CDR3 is TGTGCCAGCAGCGAGGGACAGTTTAGCAATCAGCCCCAGCATTTT. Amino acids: CASSEGQFSNQPQHF.

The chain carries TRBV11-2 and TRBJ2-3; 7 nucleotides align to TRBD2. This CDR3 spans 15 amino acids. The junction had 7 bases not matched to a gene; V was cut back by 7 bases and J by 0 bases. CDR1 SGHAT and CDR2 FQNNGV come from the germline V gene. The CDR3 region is CASTLSGTSTDTQYF. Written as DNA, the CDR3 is TGTGCCAGCACCCTCAGCGGGACTAGCACAGATACGCAGTATTTT.

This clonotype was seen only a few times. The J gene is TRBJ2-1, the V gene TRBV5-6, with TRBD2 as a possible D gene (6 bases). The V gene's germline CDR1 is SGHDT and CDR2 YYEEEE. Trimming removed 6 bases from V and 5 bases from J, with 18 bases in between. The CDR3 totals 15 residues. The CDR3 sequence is CASNPRNWGDNEQFF. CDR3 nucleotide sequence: TGTGCCAGCAACCCAAGGAACTGGGGGGACAATGAGCAGTTCTTC.

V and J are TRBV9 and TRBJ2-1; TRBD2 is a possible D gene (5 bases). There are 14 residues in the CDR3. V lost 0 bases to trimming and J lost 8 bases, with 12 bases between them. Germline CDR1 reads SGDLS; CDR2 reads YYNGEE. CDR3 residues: CASSVDGVVDEQFF. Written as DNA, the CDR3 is TGTGCCAGCAGCGTAGACGGGGTGGTCGATGAGCAGTTCTTC. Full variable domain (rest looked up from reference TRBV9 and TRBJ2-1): DSGVTQTPKHLITATGQRVTLRCSPRSGDLSVYWYQQSLDQGLQFLIQYYNGEERAKGNILERFSAQQFPDLHSELNLSSLELGDSALYFCASSVDGVVDEQFFGPGTRLTVL.

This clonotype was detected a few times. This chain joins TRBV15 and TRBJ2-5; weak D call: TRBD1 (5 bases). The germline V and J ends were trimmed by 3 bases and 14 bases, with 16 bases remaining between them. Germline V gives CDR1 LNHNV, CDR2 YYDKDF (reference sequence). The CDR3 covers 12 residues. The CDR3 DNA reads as TGTGCCACCAGCAGTCAAGCCAGGGTCCAATACTTC. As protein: CATSSQARVQYF. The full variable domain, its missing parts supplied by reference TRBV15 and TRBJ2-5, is DAMVIQNPRYQVTQFGKPVTLSCSQTLNHNVMYWYQQKSSQAPKLLFHYYDKDFNNEADTPDNFQSRRPNTSFCFLDIRSPGLGDTAMYLCATSSQARVQYFGPGTRLLVL.

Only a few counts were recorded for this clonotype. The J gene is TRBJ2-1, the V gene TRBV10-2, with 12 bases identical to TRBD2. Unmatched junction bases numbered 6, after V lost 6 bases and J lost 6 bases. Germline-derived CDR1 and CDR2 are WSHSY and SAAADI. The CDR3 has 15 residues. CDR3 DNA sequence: TGCGCCAGCAGGCCTGGGACTAGCGGGTCCAATGAGCAGTTCTTC. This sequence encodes CASRPGTSGSNEQFF.

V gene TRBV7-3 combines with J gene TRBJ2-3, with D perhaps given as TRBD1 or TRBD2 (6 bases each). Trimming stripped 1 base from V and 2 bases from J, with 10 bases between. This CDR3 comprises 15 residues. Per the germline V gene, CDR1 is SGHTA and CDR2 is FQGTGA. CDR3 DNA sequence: TGTGCCAGCAGCTTAAACGGGGGCCCCACAGATACGCAGTATTTT. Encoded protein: CASSLNGGPTDTQYF.

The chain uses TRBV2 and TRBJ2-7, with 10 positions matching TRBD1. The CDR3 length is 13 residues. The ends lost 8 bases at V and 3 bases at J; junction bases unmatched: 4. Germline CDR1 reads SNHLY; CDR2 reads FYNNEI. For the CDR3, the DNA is TGTGCCAGCGGACAGGGGGAGTTCTACGAGCAGTACTTC. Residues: CASGQGEFYEQYF.

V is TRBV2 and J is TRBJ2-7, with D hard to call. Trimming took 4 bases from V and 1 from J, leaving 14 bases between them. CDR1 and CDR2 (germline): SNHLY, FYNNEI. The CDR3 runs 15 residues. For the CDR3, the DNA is TGTGCCAGCAGTGGGTCACCCTCTCATTCCTACGAGCAGTACGTC. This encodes CASSGSPSHSYEQYV.

Here the CDR3 reads CASSLGVGNEQFF. The DNA of the CDR3 is TGTGCCAGCAGCTTAGGGGTGGGCAATGAGCAGTTCTTC. The chain has TRBV11-2 and TRBJ2-1; D ambiguous. The length of the CDR3 is 13 residues. Germline V CDR1 and CDR2: SGHAT, FQNNGV. Trimming pared 1 base from V and 6 bases from J, leaving 7 bases between.

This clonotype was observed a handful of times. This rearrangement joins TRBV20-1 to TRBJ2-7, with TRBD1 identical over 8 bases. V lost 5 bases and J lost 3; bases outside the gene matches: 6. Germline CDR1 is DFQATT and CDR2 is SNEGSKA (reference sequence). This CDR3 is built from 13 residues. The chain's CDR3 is CSADRDRFYEQYF. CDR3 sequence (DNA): TGCAGTGCTGACCGGGACAGGTTCTACGAGCAGTACTTC.

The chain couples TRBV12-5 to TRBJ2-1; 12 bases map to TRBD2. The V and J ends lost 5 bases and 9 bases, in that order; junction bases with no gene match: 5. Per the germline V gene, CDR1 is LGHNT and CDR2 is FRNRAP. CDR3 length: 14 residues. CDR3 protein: CASGIGLAGSEQFF. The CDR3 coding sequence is TGTGCTAGTGGTATCGGACTAGCGGGGAGTGAGCAGTTCTTC.

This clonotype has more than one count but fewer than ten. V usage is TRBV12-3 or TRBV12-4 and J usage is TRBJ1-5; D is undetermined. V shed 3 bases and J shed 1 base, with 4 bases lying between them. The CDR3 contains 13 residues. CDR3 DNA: TGTGCCAGCAGTTTCGGAAGCAATCAGCCCCAGCATTTT. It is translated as CASSFGSNQPQHF.

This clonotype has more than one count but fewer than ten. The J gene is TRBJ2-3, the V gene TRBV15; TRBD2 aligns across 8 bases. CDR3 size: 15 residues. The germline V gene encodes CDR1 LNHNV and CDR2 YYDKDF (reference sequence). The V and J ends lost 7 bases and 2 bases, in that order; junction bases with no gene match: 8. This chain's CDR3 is CATTEELAATDTQYF. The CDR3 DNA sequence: TGTGCCACCACAGAAGAACTAGCGGCCACAGATACGCAGTATTTT.

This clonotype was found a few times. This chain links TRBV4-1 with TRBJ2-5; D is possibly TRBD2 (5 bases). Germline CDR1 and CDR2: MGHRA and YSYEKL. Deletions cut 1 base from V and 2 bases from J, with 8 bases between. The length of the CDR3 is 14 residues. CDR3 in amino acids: CASSQVRGQETQYF. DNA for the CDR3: TGCGCCAGCAGCCAAGTGAGAGGGCAAGAGACCCAGTACTTC.

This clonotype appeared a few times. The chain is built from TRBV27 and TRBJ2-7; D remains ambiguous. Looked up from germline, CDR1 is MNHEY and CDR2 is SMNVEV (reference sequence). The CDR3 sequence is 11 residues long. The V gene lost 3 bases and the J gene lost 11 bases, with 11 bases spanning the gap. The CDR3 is CASSFLVGKYV. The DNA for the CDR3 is TGTGCCAGCAGTTTTTTGGTGGGAAAGTACGTC.

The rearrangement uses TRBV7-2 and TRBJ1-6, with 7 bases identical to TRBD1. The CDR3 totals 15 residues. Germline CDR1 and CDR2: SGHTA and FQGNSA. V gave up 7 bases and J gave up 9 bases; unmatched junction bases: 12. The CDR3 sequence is CASTSNRGGGSPLHF. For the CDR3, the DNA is TGTGCCAGCACCTCTAACAGGGGAGGGGGTTCACCCCTCCACTTT.

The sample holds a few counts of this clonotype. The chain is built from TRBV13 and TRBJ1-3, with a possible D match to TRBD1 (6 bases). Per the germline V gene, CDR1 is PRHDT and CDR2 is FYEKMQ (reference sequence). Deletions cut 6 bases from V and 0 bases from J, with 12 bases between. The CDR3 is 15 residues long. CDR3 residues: CASSNGQSSGNTIYF. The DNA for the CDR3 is TGTGCCAGCAGTAACGGACAGTCCTCTGGAAACACCATATATTTT.